This TCR beta chain was recorded in a study of CD8 T cells in ankylosing spondylitis. Points from the study as a whole: Several highly homologous variants made up a TCR beta motif that seemed to typify ankylosing spondylitis blood. Reports say disease-linked clones showed up significantly more in matched ankylosing spondylitis synovial fluid.

This clonotype was seen more than once but under ten times. No antigen is known for it. The TCR beta libraries were generated through quantitative 5'-RACE incorporating molecular barcodes. In TCRdb, the 5' RACE reads were re-called with MiXCR into one record per CDR3 protein. Among under 170,000 distinct CDR3 sequences, more than 40% were seen once, and the ten largest hold roughly 15%. This sequence was found in a male donor with ankylosing spondylitis. The material sequenced was synovial fluid, either unsorted or a sorted T cell fraction (not recorded which).

CDR3 in DNA: TGCAGTGCTAGAGTGCCAGGGTCTGAAGCTTTCTTT. Its protein is CSARVPGSEAFF. The chain has TRBV20-1 and TRBJ1-1; a weak D match, TRBD1 (5 bases). This CDR3 comprises 12 residues. Trimming removed 1 base from V and 6 bases from J, with 9 bases in between. The germline V gene encodes CDR1 DFQATT and CDR2 SNEGSKA (reference sequence).